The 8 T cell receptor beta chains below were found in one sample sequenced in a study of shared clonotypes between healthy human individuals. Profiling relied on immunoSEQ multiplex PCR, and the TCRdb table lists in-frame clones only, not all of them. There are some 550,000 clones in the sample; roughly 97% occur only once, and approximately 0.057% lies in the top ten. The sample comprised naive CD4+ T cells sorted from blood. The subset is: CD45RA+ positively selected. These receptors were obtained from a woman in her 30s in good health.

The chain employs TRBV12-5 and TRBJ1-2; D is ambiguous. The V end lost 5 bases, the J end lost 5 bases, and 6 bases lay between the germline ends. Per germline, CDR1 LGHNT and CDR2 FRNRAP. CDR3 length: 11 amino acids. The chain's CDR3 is CASGTEYGYTF. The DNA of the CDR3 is TGTGCTAGTGGTACCGAGTATGGCTACACCTTC.

The CDR3 DNA is TGTGCCAGCAGTGAAATGACTACGAACACCGGGGAGCTGTTTTTT. It translates to CASSEMTTNTGELFF. This sequence joins TRBV6-1 and TRBJ2-2, with D maybe TRBD2 (5 bases). Germline CDR1 and CDR2: MNHNS and SASEGT. V was clipped by 2 bases and J by 0 bases, with 7 bases between them. The CDR3 totals 15 residues.

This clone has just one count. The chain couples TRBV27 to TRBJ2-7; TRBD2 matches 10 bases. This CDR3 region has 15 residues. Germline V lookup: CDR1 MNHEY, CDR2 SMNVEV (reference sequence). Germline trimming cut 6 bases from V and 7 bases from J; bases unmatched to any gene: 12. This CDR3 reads CASSLGLAGAGEQYF. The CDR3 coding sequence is TGTGCCAGCAGCCTGGGGCTAGCGGGAGCAGGGGAGCAGTACTTC.

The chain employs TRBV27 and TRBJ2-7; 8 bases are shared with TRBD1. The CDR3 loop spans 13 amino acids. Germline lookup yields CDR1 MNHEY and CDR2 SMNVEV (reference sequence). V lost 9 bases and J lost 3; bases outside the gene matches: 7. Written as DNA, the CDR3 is TGTGCCAGTTCCTACAGGGGGATCTACGAGCAGTACTTC. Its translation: CASSYRGIYEQYF.

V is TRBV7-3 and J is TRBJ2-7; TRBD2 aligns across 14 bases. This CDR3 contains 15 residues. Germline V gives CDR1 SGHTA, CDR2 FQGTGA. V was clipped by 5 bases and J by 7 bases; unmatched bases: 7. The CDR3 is CASSPGTSGRREQYF. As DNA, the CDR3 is TGTGCCAGCAGCCCTGGGACTAGCGGGAGAAGGGAGCAGTACTTC.

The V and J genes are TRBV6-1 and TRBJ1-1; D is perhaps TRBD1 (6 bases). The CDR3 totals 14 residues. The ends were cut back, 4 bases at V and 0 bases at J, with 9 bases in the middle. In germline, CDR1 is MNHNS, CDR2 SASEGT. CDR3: CASSVGGMNTEAFF. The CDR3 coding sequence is TGTGCCAGCAGTGTAGGGGGTATGAACACTGAAGCTTTCTTT.

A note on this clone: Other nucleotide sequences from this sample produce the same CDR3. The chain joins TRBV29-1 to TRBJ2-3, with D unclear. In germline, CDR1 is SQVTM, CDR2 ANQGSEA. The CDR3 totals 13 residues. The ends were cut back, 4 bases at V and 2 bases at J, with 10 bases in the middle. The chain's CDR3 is CSVGRRLTDTQYF. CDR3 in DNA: TGCAGCGTTGGGCGGAGACTCACAGATACGCAGTATTTT.

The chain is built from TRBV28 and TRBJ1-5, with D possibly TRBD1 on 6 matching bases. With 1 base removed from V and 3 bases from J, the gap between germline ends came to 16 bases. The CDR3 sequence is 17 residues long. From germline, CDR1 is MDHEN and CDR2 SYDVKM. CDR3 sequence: CASSLSGSQGTNQPQHF. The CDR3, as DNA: TGTGCCAGCAGTTTATCGGGGTCACAGGGAACCAATCAGCCCCAGCATTTT.